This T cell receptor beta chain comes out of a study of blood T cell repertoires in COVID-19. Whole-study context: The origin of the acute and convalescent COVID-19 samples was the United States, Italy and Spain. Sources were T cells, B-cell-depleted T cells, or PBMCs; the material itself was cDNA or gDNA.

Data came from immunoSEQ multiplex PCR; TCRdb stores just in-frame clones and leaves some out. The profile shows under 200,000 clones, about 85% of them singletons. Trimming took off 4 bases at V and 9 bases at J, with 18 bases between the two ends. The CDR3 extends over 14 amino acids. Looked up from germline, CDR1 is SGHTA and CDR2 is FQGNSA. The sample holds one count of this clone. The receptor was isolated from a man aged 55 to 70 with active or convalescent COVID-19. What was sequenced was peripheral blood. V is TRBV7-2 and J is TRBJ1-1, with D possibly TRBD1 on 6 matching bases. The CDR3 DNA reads TGTGCCAGCAGCTCTACTTACAGGGAGTCCCAAGCTTTCTTT. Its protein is CASSSTYRESQAFF.